The 20 T cell receptor beta chains given below trace back to one sample, sequenced in a study of blood T cell repertoires in COVID-19. Clones were read by immunoSEQ multiplex PCR, and TCRdb kept only the in-frame ones, dropping some. Of roughly 100,000 clones in the sample, roughly 82% were seen once. Sequenced: peripheral blood. The source of these receptors is a man aged 55 to 70 with acute or convalescent COVID-19.

CDR3 loop: CTSSQSGETGVSSYNSPLHF. The CDR3 DNA is TGCACCAGCAGCCAATCCGGCGAGACAGGGGTTTCCTCCTATAATTCACCCCTCCACTTT. This chain uses TRBV1 with TRBJ1-6; the D call in the table, TRBD1, was not verified against the DNA. TRBV1 is a recognized pseudogene. This CDR3 has 20 amino acids.

V is TRBV11-2 and J is TRBJ1-1; no firm D call. The germline gives CDR1 SGHAT, CDR2 FQNNGV. The V end was cut by 5 bases, the J end by 1 base, with 8 bases between. The CDR3 consists of 13 residues. The CDR3 protein is CASSRTENTEAFF. The CDR3 DNA is TGTGCCAGCAGCCGCACAGAGAACACTGAAGCTTTCTTT.

This clone was counted a single time. The chain employs TRBV5-1 and TRBJ2-7; D unresolved. Trimming left V 5 bases short and J 5 bases short, with 11 bases between. The CDR3 consists of 12 residues. From germline, CDR1 is SGHRS and CDR2 YFSETQ. The CDR3, as DNA: TGCGCCAGCAGTATCATTCGGGACGAGCAGTACTTC. Protein sequence: CASSIIRDEQYF.

The chain employs TRBV21-1 and TRBJ2-1; TRBD2 is taken as the D call from the table, unchecked against the DNA. TRBV21-1 is assigned pseudogene status. The CDR3 consists of 18 residues. CDR3 nucleotides: TGTGCCAGCAGCAAAGAGTCAGCCGGGACTAGCGGATACAATGAGCAGTTCTTC. Translating gives CASSKESAGTSGYNEQFF.

CDR3 region: CASSIRSGSQETQYF. In DNA, the CDR3 is TGTGCCAGTAGTATTCGGAGCGGGAGCCAAGAGACCCAGTACTTC. The V gene is TRBV19, the J gene TRBJ2-5, with TRBD2 matching 8 bases. The germline V gene has CDR1 LNHDA and CDR2 SQIVND (reference sequence). This CDR3 is 15 amino acids long. The trim removed 3 bases at V and 1 base at J, leaving 4 bases unmatched.

The chain carries TRBV6-5 and TRBJ2-1, with 8 bases matching TRBD1. There are 15 residues in the CDR3. Germline V gene data show CDR1 as MNHEY and CDR2 as SVGAGI. J lost 3 bases, V lost 7 bases, and 8 bases had no gene match. CDR3 DNA: TGTGCCAGCACCGAAGACAGGGGCATCTACAATGAGCAGTTCTTC. Translation gives CASTEDRGIYNEQFF.

The chain employs TRBV5-1 and TRBJ2-1; tentative D call: TRBD2 (5 bases). The CDR3 loop spans 15 amino acids. V lost 4 bases, J lost 2 bases, and 13 bases lay in between. Germline V lookup: CDR1 SGHRS, CDR2 YFSETQ. The CDR3 DNA is TGCGCCAGCAGCCCGGAGGTGGGAACCTACAATGAGCAGTTCTTC. Its protein is CASSPEVGTYNEQFF.

The chain links TRBV6-5 to TRBJ2-7; TRBD2 might be the D (5 bases). Germline CDR1 and CDR2: MNHEY and SVGAGI. The CDR3 contains 12 residues. Trimming stripped 2 bases from V and 5 bases from J, with 7 bases between. CDR3 bases: TGTGCCAGCAGTTACCTCGGGGACGAGCAGTACTTC. It translates to CASSYLGDEQYF.

The chain couples TRBV3-1 (or the pseudogene TRBV3-2) to TRBJ2-5, with no clear D. The CDR3 spans 19 residues. Germline CDR1 LGHDT, CDR2 YNNKEL (reference sequence). The ends were cut back, 7 bases at V and 5 bases at J, with 32 bases in the middle. For the CDR3, the DNA is TGTGCCAGCAACGACGGAAGAAGGTTTCGGTTATCGGGTGGGGAGACCCAGTACTTC. Protein sequence: CASNDGRRFRLSGGETQYF.

The chain carries TRBV28 and TRBJ2-1; 14 bases agree with TRBD2. Unmatched junction bases numbered 13, after V lost 11 bases and J lost 4 bases. CDR3 length: 17 residues. CDR1 is MDHEN, CDR2 SYDVKM, per germline. Written as DNA, the CDR3 is TGTGCCGGAAGTCGGACTAGCGGGAGGTTTGGGTACAATGAGCAGTTCTTC. Its protein product is CAGSRTSGRFGYNEQFF. Based on the CDR3 plus reference TRBV28 and TRBJ2-1, the full variable domain is DVKVTQSSRYLVKRTGEKVFLECVQDMDHENMFWYRQDPGLGLRLIYFSYDVKMKEKGDIPEGYSVSREKKERFSLILESASTNQTSMYLCAGSRTSGRFGYNEQFFGPGTRLTVL.

The chain has TRBV5-1 and TRBJ1-1, with D perhaps TRBD1 (5 bases). Germline assignment: CDR1 SGHRS and CDR2 YFSETQ. The CDR3 is 13 residues long. The V gene lost 5 bases and the J gene lost 3 bases, with 11 bases spanning the gap. The CDR3 DNA sequence: TGCGCCAGCAGGATCGGGGGGGACACTGAAGCTTTCTTT. This codes for CASRIGGDTEAFF. Using reference TRBV5-1 and TRBJ1-1 for the parts outside the CDR3, the full variable domain is KAGVTQTPRYLIKTRGQQVTLSCSPISGHRSVSWYQQTPGQGLQFLFEYFSETQRNKGNFPGRFSGRQFSNSRSEMNVSTLELGDSALYLCASRIGGDTEAFFGQGTRLTVV.

The rearrangement uses TRBV19 and TRBJ2-2; TRBD1 matches 7 bases. Germline V CDR1 and CDR2: LNHDA, SQIVND (reference sequence). This CDR3 has 15 residues. After removal of 7 bases from V and 6 bases from J, the junction contained 11 bases not matched to a gene. CDR3 protein: CASTDRAGVSGELFF. CDR3 DNA sequence: TGTGCCAGTACCGACAGGGCAGGCGTATCCGGGGAGCTGTTTTTT.

The rearrangement joins TRBV6-5 to TRBJ1-5, with D tentatively TRBD1 (6 bases). Looked up from germline, CDR1 is MNHEY and CDR2 is SVGAGI. The CDR3 is 14 residues long. The V end lost 4 bases, the J end lost 5 bases, and 12 bases lay between the germline ends. CDR3 amino acids: CASSFRGGDQPQHF. The CDR3 DNA follows: TGTGCCAGCAGTTTCAGGGGTGGGGATCAGCCCCAGCATTTT.

V gene TRBV5-1 combines with J gene TRBJ2-5, with TRBD2 matching over 9 bases. Germline loops: CDR1 SGHRS, CDR2 YFSETQ. With 0 bases clipped from V and 4 bases from J, the junction kept 7 bases outside the gene matches. The CDR3 has 16 amino acids. The CDR3 DNA is TGCGCCAGCAGCTTGGTGGCGGGAGGGCCTAGAGAGACCCAGTACTTC. Amino acids: CASSLVAGGPRETQYF.

The V and J genes are TRBV28 and TRBJ1-2, with D perhaps TRBD1 (6 bases). The germline V and J ends were trimmed by 5 bases and 4 bases, with 17 bases remaining between them. In germline, CDR1 is MDHEN, CDR2 SYDVKM. The CDR3 is 15 amino acids. DNA of the CDR3: TGTGCCAGCAGTCCCTCGGACAGCCTAACCTATGGCTACACCTTC. Translated: CASSPSDSLTYGYTF.

The chain couples TRBV18 to TRBJ2-7, with TRBD2 identical over 14 bases. Germline lookup yields CDR1 KGHSH and CDR2 LQKENI. Trimming at V came to 4 bases and at J to 7 bases, leaving 6 bases not matched to a gene. This CDR3 region has 15 residues. CDR3 residues: CASSRGLAGEFEQYV. CDR3 DNA sequence: TGTGCCAGCTCACGGGGACTAGCGGGAGAGTTTGAGCAGTACGTC.

This clone was found once. The gene calls are TRBV11-2 and TRBJ1-1; tentatively, D is TRBD1 (5 bases). CDR1 and CDR2 from the germline V gene are SGHAT and FQNNGV. The V and J ends lost 3 bases and 6 bases respectively, with 8 bases between them. The CDR3 is 12 residues long. In nucleotides, the CDR3 is TGTGCCAGCAGCTTTCCAGGGTCTGAAGCTTTCTTT. Protein: CASSFPGSEAFF.

This clone appeared a single time. This chain uses TRBV2 with TRBJ2-3; 13 nucleotides match TRBD2. V lost 6 bases to trimming and J lost 0 bases; unmatched junction nucleotides: 3. Germline values: CDR1 SNHLY, CDR2 FYNNEI. This CDR3 has 16 amino acids. The chain's CDR3 is CASRAGLAGSTDTQYF. The DNA for the CDR3 is TGTGCCAGCAGGGCGGGACTAGCGGGAAGCACAGATACGCAGTATTTT. Using reference TRBV2 and TRBJ2-3 for the parts outside the CDR3, the full variable domain is EPEVTQTPSHQVTQMGQEVILRCVPISNHLYFYWYRQILGQKVEFLVSFYNNEISEKSEIFDDQFSVERPDGSNFTLKIRSTKLEDSAMYFCASRAGLAGSTDTQYFGPGTRLTVL.

The J gene is TRBJ1-1, the V gene TRBV11-3; D is uncertain. Looked up from germline, CDR1 is SGHNT and CDR2 is YENEEA. The length of the CDR3 is 16 residues. The germline V and J ends were trimmed by 0 bases and 0 bases, with 11 bases remaining between them. Written as DNA, the CDR3 is TGTGCCAGCAGCTTAGAGGGCCCAGCCTTGAACACTGAAGCTTTCTTT. This gives the protein CASSLEGPALNTEAFF.

The J gene is TRBJ1-6, the V gene TRBV24-1, with D possibly being TRBD1 (5 bases). Germline assignment: CDR1 KGHDR and CDR2 SFDVKD. V was pared by 5 bases and J by 0 bases, with 19 bases between. The CDR3 length is 19 residues. The CDR3 bases are TGTGCCACCAGTGGGCACAGGAGCTCCCCGAGCTCCTATAATTCACCCCTCCACTTT. Encoded protein: CATSGHRSSPSSYNSPLHF.